One and the same sample provided the 20 T cell receptor beta chains below, sequenced in a study of blood T cell repertoires in COVID-19. Produced via immunoSEQ multiplex PCR; TCRdb's table is partial and in-frame only. The data show hundreds of thousands of clones, with approximately 86% seen just once and approximately 2.9% held by the top ten. The sequencing input was peripheral blood. Receptor source: a human donor in a cohort sampled during active COVID-19.

The rearrangement uses TRBV18 and TRBJ1-2; 8 bases agree with TRBD1. Germline V gene sequence: CDR1 KGHSH, CDR2 LQKENI. With 3 bases clipped from V and 3 bases from J, the junction kept 3 bases outside the gene matches. The CDR3 consists of 14 residues. DNA of the CDR3: TGTGCCAGCTCACCCGAACAGGGGGACTATGGCTACACCTTC. Translation: CASSPEQGDYGYTF.

This chain connects TRBV18 to TRBJ1-2; a possible D gene is TRBD1 (6 bases). Trimming shortened V by 2 bases and J by 2 bases, and 18 bases separated the two germline ends. Germline V gene data show CDR1 as KGHSH and CDR2 as LQKENI. The CDR3 sequence is 17 residues long. CDR3 DNA sequence: TGTGCCAGCTCACCAACGAGCCTAGGGACATCGAACTATGGCTACACCTTC. Translated, it gives CASSPTSLGTSNYGYTF.

The chain carries TRBV3-1 (or the pseudogene TRBV3-2) and TRBJ2-2; maybe TRBD2 (6 bases). The CDR3 runs 16 residues. Trimming removed 3 bases at V and 1 base at J, with 12 bases between. Germline V lookup: CDR1 LGHDT, CDR2 YNNKEL (reference sequence). The CDR3 reads CASSHYGGGNTGELFF. In DNA form, the CDR3 reads TGTGCCAGCAGCCACTACGGGGGAGGGAACACCGGGGAGCTGTTTTTT.

J is TRBJ1-4 and V is TRBV5-1; 7 positions agree with TRBD1. CDR3 length: 15 residues. The ends lost 1 base at V and 4 bases at J; junction bases unmatched: 4. Germline V lookup: CDR1 SGHRS, CDR2 YFSETQ. CDR3 loop: CASSLTGVLNEKLFF. The CDR3 coding sequence is TGCGCCAGCAGCTTGACAGGGGTCCTTAATGAAAAACTGTTTTTT.

The CDR3 sequence is CATGDRRNTGELFF. DNA for the CDR3: TGTGCCACCGGGGACAGGCGAAACACCGGGGAGCTGTTTTTT. The chain employs TRBV5-4 and TRBJ2-2; TRBD1 matches 8 bases. The V segment lost 9 bases and the J segment 2 bases; nucleotides outside the gene matches: 6. The CDR3 covers 14 residues. CDR1 and CDR2 (germline): SGHNT, YYREEE (reference sequence).

The V gene is TRBV15, the J gene TRBJ2-3, with D possibly being TRBD1 (6 bases). Trimming left V 3 bases short and J 5 bases short, with 24 bases between. CDR3 length: 18 amino acids. Germline CDR1 reads LNHNV; CDR2 reads YYDKDF (reference sequence). The CDR3 region has the DNA TGTGCCACCAGCAGTGGGGGCTACTCTAGCAGAGGAGGAGATACGCAGTATTTT. Its protein is CATSSGGYSSRGGDTQYF.

V usage is TRBV3-1 (or the pseudogene TRBV3-2) and J usage is TRBJ1-4; weak D call: TRBD1 (5 bases). Trimming pared 0 bases from V and 8 bases from J, leaving 10 bases between. Germline CDR1 is LGHDT and CDR2 is YNNKEL (reference sequence). CDR3 length: 14 amino acids. CDR3 DNA: TGTGCCAGCAGCCAAGATACAGGTCAGGAAAAACTGTTTTTT. Its protein is CASSQDTGQEKLFF.

The V gene is TRBV6-1, the J gene TRBJ2-7, with TRBD2 identical over 12 bases. J gave up 6 bases and V 4 bases, and 10 bases lay outside the gene matches. The germline V gene encodes CDR1 MNHNS and CDR2 SASEGT. CDR3 length: 16 residues. CDR3 residues: CASSVRTSGTFTEQYF. The DNA for the CDR3 is TGTGCCAGCAGTGTCCGGACTAGCGGGACATTCACCGAGCAGTACTTC.

The V gene is TRBV3-1 (or the pseudogene TRBV3-2), the J gene TRBJ2-1, with 12 bases fitting TRBD2. V gave up 3 bases and J gave up 8 bases; unmatched junction bases: 5. Germline loops: CDR1 LGHDT, CDR2 YNNKEL (reference sequence). The CDR3 spans 15 residues. The CDR3 spells CASSQTSGSGYEQFF. The CDR3 region has the DNA TGTGCCAGCAGCCAGACTAGCGGGAGCGGGTATGAGCAGTTCTTC.

The rearrangement uses TRBV19 and TRBJ1-5, with D tentatively TRBD1 (5 bases). CDR1 and CDR2 from the germline V gene are LNHDA and SQIVND (reference sequence). The CDR3 has 12 residues. CDR3 nucleotides: TGTGCTGCGGGACGGATCAATCAGCCCCAGCATTTT. Amino acid sequence: CAAGRINQPQHF. Variable domain in full (rest from reference TRBV19 and TRBJ1-5): DGGITQSPKYLFRKEGQNVTLSCEQNLNHDAMYWYRQDPGQGLRLIYYSQIVNDFQKGDIAEGYSVSREKKESFPLTVTSAQKNPTAFYLCAAGRINQPQHFGDGTRLSIL.

This clone was found a few times. J is TRBJ2-2 and V is TRBV9; 7 bases align to TRBD1. The CDR3 totals 14 residues. Trimming removed 4 bases from V and 4 bases from J; junction bases left unmatched: 4. CDR1 and CDR2 (germline): SGDLS, YYNGEE. The CDR3 DNA follows: TGTGCCAGCAGCTTTACAGGGGTCACCGGGGAGCTGTTTTTT. Encoded protein: CASSFTGVTGELFF.

The genes are TRBV25-1 and TRBJ2-7, with TRBD1 identical over 7 bases. Germline V gene sequence: CDR1 MGHDK, CDR2 SYGVNS. V gave up 6 bases and J gave up 6 bases; unmatched junction bases: 5. The CDR3 loop spans 12 amino acids. The CDR3 DNA reads TGTGCCAGCAGCCATAACAGGGGCGAGCAGTACTTC. Amino acid sequence: CASSHNRGEQYF.

This clone turned up a few times. The rearrangement joins TRBV29-1 to TRBJ2-7; no clear D gene. CDR3 length: 12 residues. Germline V gene lookup returns CDR1 SQVTM and CDR2 ANQGSEA. V was shortened by 1 base and J by 0 bases, with 4 bases between the two germline ends. CDR3 residues: CSVEGSSYEQYF. In nucleotides, the CDR3 is TGCAGCGTTGAAGGCAGCTCCTACGAGCAGTACTTC.

The genes are TRBV2 and TRBJ2-5; D is uncertain. The CDR3 is 12 amino acids. CDR1 and CDR2 from the germline V gene are SNHLY and FYNNEI. With 8 bases removed from V and 5 bases from J, the gap between germline ends came to 12 bases. The CDR3 nucleotides read TGTGCCAGCTCCCGTCCCGGGGAGACCCAGTACTTC. Translating gives CASSRPGETQYF.

The chain has TRBV12-3 or TRBV12-4 and TRBJ1-1; 7 nucleotides align to TRBD1. CDR3 length equals 12 residues. Germline trimming cut 7 bases from V and 5 bases from J; bases unmatched to any gene: 4. The CDR3 is CASIAGGTEAFF. The CDR3 region has the DNA TGTGCCAGCATCGCAGGGGGAACTGAAGCTTTCTTT.

The rearrangement joins TRBV11-2 to TRBJ2-7; the match to TRBD2 covers 9 bases. The CDR3 covers 19 residues. V was pared by 1 base and J by 5 bases, with 18 bases of the junction left unmatched. Germline values: CDR1 SGHAT, CDR2 FQNNGV. The CDR3 is CASSLGPLAGIGGNDEQYF. In DNA, the CDR3 is TGTGCCAGCAGCTTAGGACCGCTAGCGGGAATTGGGGGGAATGACGAGCAGTACTTC.

This clone was seen only a few times. The V gene is TRBV2, the J gene TRBJ1-6; D is unclear. The germline V and J ends were trimmed by 2 bases and 13 bases, with 6 bases remaining between them. Germline CDR1 and CDR2: SNHLY and FYNNEI. This CDR3 spans 11 amino acids. The CDR3 nucleotides read TGTGCCAGCAGTGAAAGGAGGCCCCTCCACTTT. As protein: CASSERRPLHF. The full variable domain, its missing parts supplied by reference TRBV2 and TRBJ1-6, is EPEVTQTPSHQVTQMGQEVILRCVPISNHLYFYWYRQILGQKVEFLVSFYNNEISEKSEIFDDQFSVERPDGSNFTLKIRSTKLEDSAMYFCASSERRPLHFGNGTRLTVT.

This rearrangement joins TRBV30 to TRBJ2-7, with D perhaps TRBD2 (5 bases). CDR3 size: 11 residues. The V gene lost 2 bases and the J gene lost 7 bases, with 9 bases spanning the gap. Germline CDR1 reads GTSNPN; CDR2 reads SVGIG (reference sequence). This CDR3 is CAWSYREEQYF. In nucleotides, the CDR3 is TGTGCCTGGAGTTATAGGGAGGAGCAGTACTTC.

CDR3 protein: CASSLRPGQGGTEAFF. CDR3 DNA sequence: TGTGCCAGCAGTCTAAGGCCGGGACAGGGCGGCACTGAAGCTTTCTTT. The chain is built from TRBV28 and TRBJ1-1, with 9 positions matching TRBD1. The CDR3 totals 16 residues. The junction had 11 bases not matched to a gene; V was cut back by 5 bases and J by 4 bases. CDR1 and CDR2 from the germline V gene are MDHEN and SYDVKM. Drawing the rest from reference TRBV28 and TRBJ1-1, the complete variable domain is DVKVTQSSRYLVKRTGEKVFLECVQDMDHENMFWYRQDPGLGLRLIYFSYDVKMKEKGDIPEGYSVSREKKERFSLILESASTNQTSMYLCASSLRPGQGGTEAFFGQGTRLTVV.

This clone was detected a few times. The chain links TRBV27 to TRBJ1-1; 7 positions match TRBD1. The CDR3 has 15 amino acids. Germline V gene data show CDR1 as MNHEY and CDR2 as SMNVEV (reference sequence). J gave up 9 bases and V 5 bases, and 15 bases lay outside the gene matches. The CDR3: CASSPLTGFSKKAFF. CDR3 DNA sequence: TGTGCCAGCAGTCCCCTGACAGGGTTCTCAAAGAAAGCTTTCTTT.